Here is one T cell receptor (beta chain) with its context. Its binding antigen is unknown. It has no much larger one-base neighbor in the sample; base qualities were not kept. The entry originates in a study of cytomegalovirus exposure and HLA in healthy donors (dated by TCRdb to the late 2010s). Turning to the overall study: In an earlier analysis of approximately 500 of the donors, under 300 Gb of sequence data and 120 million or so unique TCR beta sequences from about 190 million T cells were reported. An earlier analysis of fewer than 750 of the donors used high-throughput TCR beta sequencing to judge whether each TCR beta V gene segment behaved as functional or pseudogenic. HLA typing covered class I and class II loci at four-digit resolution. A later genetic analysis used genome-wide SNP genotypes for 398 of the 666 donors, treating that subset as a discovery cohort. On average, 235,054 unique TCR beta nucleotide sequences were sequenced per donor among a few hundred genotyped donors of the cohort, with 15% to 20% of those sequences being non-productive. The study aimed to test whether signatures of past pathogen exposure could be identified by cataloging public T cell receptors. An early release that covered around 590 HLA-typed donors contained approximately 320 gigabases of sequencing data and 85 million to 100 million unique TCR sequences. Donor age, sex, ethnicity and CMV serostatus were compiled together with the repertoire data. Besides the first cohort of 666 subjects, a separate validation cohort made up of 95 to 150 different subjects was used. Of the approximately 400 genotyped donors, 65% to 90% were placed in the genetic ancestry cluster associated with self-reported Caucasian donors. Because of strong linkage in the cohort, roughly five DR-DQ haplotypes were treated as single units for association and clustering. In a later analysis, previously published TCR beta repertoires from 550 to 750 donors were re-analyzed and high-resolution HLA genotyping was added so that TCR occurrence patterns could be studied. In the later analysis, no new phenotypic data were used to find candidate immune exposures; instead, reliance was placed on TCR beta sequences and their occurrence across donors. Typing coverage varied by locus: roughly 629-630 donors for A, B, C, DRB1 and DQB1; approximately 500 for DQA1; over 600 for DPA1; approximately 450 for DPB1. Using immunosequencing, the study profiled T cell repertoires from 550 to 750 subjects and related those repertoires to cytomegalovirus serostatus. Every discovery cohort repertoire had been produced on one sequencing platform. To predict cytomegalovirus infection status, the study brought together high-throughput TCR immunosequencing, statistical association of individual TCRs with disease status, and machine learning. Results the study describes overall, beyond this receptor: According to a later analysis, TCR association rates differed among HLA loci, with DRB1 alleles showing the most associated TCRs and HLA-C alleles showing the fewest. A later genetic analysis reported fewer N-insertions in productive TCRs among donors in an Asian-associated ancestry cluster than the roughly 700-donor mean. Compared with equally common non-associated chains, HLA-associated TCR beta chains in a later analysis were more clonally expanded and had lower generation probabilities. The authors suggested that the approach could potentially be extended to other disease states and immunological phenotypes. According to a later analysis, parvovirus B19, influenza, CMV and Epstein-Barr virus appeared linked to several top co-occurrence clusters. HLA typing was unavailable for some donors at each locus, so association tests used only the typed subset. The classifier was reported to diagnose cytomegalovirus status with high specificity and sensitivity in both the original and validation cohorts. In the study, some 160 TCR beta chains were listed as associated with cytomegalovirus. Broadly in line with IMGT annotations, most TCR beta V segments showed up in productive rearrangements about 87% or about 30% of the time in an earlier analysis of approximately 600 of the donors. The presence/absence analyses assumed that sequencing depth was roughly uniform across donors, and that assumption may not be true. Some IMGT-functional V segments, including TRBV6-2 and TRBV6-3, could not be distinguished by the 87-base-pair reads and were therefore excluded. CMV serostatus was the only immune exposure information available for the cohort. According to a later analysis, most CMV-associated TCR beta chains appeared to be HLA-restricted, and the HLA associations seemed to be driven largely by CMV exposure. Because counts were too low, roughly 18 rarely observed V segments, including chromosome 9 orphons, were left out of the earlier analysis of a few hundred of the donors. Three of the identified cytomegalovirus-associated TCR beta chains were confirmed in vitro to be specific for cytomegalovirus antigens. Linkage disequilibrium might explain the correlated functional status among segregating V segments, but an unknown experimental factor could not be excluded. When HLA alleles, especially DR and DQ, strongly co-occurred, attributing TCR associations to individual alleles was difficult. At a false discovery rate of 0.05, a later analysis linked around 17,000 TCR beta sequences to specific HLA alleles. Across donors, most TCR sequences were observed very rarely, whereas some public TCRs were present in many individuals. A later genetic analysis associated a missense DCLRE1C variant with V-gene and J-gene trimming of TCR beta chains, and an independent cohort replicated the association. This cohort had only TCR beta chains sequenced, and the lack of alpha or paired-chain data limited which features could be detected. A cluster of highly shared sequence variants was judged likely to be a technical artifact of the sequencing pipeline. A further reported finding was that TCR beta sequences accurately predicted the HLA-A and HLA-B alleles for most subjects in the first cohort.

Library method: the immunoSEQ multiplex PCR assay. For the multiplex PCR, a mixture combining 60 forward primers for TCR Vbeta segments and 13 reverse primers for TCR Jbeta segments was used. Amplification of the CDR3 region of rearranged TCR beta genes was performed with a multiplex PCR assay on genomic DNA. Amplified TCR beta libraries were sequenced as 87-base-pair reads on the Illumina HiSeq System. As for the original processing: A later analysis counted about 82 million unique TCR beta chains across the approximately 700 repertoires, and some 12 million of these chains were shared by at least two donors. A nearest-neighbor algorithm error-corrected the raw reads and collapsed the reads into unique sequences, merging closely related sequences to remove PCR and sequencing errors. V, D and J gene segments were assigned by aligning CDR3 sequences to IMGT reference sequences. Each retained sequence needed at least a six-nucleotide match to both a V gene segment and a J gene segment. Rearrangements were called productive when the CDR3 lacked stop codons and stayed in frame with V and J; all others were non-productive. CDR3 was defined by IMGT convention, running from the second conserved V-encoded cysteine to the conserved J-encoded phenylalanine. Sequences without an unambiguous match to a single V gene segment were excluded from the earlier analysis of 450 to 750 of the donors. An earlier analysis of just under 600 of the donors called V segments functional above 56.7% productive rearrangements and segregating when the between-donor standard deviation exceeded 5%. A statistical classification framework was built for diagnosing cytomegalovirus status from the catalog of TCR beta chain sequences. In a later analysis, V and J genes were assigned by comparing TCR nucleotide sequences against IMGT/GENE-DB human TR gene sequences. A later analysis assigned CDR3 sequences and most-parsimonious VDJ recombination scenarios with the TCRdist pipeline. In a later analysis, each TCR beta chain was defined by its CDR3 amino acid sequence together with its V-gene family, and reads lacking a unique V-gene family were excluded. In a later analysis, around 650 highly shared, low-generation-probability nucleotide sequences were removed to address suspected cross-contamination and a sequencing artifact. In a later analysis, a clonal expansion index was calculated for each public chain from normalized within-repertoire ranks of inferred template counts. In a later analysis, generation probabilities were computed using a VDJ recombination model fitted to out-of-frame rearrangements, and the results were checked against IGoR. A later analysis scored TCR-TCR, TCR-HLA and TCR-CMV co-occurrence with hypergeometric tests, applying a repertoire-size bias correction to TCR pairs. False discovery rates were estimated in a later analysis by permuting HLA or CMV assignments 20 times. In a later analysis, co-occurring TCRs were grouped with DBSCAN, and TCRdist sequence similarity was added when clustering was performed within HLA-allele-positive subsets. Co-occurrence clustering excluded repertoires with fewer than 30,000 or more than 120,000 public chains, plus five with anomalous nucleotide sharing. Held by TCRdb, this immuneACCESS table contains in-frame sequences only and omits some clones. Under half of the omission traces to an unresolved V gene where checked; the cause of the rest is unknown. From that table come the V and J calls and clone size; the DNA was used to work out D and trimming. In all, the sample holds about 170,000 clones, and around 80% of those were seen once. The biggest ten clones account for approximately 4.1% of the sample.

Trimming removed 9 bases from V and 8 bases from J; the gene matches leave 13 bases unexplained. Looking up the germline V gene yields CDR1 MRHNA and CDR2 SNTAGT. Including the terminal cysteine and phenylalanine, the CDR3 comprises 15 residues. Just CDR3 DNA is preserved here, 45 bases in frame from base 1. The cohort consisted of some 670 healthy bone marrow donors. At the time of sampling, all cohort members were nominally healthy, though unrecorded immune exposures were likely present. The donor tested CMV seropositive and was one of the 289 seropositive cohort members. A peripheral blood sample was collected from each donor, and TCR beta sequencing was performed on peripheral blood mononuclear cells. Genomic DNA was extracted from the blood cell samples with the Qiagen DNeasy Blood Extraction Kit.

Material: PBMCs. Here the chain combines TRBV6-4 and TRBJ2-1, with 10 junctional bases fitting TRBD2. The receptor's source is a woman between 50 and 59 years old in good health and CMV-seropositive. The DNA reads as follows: TGTGCCAGGGATTGGGGTGCTAGCGGGAGTTATGAGCAGTTCTTC. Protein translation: CARDWGASGSYEQFF.